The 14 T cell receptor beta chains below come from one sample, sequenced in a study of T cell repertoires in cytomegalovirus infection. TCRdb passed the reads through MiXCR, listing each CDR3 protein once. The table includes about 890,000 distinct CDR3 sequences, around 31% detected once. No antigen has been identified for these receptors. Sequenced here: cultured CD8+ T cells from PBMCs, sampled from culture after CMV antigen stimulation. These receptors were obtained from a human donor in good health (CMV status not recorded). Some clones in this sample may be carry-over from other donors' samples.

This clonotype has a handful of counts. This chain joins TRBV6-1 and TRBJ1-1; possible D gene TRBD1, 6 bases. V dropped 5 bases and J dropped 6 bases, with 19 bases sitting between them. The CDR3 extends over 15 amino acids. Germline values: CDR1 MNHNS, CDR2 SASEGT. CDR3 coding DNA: TGTGCCAGCAGTCCCTGGGACACCGAGGGCGCTGAAGCTTTCTTT. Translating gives CASSPWDTEGAEAFF.

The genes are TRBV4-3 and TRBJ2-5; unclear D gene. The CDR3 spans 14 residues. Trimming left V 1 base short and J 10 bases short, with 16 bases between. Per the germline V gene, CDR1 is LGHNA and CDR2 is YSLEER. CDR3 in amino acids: CASSQVGERPIQYF. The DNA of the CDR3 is TGCGCCAGCAGCCAAGTTGGAGAACGGCCGATCCAGTACTTC.

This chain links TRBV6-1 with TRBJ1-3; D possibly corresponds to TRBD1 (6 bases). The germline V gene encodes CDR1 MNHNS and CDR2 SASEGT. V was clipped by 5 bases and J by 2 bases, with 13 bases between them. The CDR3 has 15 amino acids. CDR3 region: CASSPSGDTGNTIYF. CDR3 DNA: TGTGCCAGCAGTCCCTCGGGGGACACTGGAAACACCATATATTTT.

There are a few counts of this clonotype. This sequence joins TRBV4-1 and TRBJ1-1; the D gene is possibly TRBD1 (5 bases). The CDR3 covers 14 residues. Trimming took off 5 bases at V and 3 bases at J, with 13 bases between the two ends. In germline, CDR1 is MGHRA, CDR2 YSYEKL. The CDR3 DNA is TGCGCCAGCAGCAGTTATGGGGGGGACACTGAAGCTTTCTTT. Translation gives CASSSYGGDTEAFF.

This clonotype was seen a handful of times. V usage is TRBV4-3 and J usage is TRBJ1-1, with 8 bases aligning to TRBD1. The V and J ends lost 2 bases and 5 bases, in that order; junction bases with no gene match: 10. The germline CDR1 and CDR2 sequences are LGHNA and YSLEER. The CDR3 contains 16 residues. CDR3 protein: CASSQFFPDRETEAFF. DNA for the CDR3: TGCGCCAGCAGCCAATTCTTCCCGGACAGGGAAACTGAAGCTTTCTTT.

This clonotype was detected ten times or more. The CDR3 sequence is CASSPGTGGEKLFF. CDR3 coding DNA: TGTGCCAGCAGCCCCGGGACAGGGGGTGAAAAACTGTTTTTT. The rearrangement joins TRBV5-6 to TRBJ1-4; 11 bases fit TRBD1. This CDR3 has 14 residues. The junction had 3 bases not matched to a gene; V was cut back by 4 bases and J by 7 bases. CDR1 SGHDT and CDR2 YYEEEE come from the germline V gene.

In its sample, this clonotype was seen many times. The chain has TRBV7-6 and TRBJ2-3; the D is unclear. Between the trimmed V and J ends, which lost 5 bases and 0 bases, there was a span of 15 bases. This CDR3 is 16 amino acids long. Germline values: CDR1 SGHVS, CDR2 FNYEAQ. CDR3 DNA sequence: TGTGCCAGCAGCCCCACTCAGTCAAGAAGCACAGATACGCAGTATTTT. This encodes CASSPTQSRSTDTQYF.

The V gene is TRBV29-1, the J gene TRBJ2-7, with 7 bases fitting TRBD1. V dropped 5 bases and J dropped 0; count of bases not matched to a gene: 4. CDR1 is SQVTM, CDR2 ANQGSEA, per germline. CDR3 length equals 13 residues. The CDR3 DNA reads TGCAGCGTTAGACAGGGAAGCTCCTACGAGCAGTACGTC. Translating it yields CSVRQGSSYEQYV.

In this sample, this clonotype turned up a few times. CDR3 DNA: TGTGCCAGCAGCTTAACGGGGGCAAGGGGGAATGAGCAGTTCTTC. Its protein is CASSLTGARGNEQFF. The chain carries TRBV7-6 and TRBJ2-1, with D perhaps given as TRBD1 or TRBD2 (6 bases each). The CDR3 runs 15 residues. Between the trimmed V and J ends, which lost 2 bases and 7 bases, there was a span of 15 bases. Germline CDR1 SGHVS, CDR2 FNYEAQ.

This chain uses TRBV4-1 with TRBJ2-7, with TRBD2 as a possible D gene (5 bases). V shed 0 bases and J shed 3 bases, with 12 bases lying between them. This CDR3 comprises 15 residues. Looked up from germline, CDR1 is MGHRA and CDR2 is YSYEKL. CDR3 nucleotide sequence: TGCGCCAGCAGCCAAGATGTTACGGGGTTCTACGAGCAGTACGTC. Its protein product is CASSQDVTGFYEQYV.

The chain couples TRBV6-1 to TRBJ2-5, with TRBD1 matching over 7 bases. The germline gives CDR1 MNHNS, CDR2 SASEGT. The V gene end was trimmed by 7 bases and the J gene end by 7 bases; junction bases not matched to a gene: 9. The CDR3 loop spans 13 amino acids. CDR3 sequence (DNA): TGTGCCAGCAAGGACAGGTTTGCAGGGACCCAGTACTTC. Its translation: CASKDRFAGTQYF.

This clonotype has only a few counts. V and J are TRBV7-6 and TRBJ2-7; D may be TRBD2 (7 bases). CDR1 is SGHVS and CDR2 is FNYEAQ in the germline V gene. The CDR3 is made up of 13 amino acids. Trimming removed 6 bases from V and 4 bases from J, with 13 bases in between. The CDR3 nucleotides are TGTGCCAGCAGAAGCGGGACAATATACGAGCAGTACTTC. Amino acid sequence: CASRSGTIYEQYF.

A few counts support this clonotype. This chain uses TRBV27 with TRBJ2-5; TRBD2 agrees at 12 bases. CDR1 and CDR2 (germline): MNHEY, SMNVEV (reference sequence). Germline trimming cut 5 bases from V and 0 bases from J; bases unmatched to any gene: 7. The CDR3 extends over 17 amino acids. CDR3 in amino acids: CASSPSTSGRYQETQYF. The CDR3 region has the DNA TGTGCCAGCAGTCCGTCTACTAGCGGGAGGTACCAAGAGACCCAGTACTTC.

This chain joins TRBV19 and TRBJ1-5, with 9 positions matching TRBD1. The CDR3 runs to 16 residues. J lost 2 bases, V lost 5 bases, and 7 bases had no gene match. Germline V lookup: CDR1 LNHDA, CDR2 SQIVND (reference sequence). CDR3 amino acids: CASSPRDRAGNQPQHF. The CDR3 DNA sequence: TGTGCCAGTAGTCCGCGGGACAGGGCGGGCAATCAGCCCCAGCATTTT.